Listed here is a single T cell receptor (beta chain). CDR1 and CDR2 (germline): MNHNS, SASEGT. The CDR3 runs 16 residues. The ends lost 7 bases at V and 0 bases at J; junction bases unmatched: 7. The sample is drawn from a study of T-cell reconstitution after alpha-beta-depleted transplantation in children. A library of TCRbeta sequences, prepared with unique molecular identifiers, was generated. TCRdb reprocessed the PCR reads with MiXCR, giving one entry per CDR3 protein. The repertoire holds about 980,000 distinct CDR3 sequences, with roughly 29% as singletons. Sequencing used PBMCs, mostly from graft donor cells, obtained 360 days after TCRalphabeta/CD19-depleted stem cell transplant. The source of this sequence is a boy in the first two years of life who had a stem cell transplant for SCID, so the T cells may come from the graft donor. The rearrangement joins TRBV6-1 to TRBJ2-2; 8 positions agree with TRBD1. The CDR3 DNA is TGTGCCAGCACCACGACAGGGGTAACGAACACCGGGGAGCTGTTTTTT. Translation: CASTTTGVTNTGELFF.